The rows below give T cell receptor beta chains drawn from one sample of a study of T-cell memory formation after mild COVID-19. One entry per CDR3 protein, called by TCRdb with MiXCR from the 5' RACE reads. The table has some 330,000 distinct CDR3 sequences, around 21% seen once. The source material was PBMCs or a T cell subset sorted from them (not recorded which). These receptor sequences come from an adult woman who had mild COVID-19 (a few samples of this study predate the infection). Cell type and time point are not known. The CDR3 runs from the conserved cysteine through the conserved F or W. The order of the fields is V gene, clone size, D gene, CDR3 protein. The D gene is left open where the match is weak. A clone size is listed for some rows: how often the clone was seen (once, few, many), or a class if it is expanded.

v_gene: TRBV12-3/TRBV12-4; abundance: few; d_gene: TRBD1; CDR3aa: CASSSGQVNQPQHF
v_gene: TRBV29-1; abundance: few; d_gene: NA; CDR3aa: CSVDENEQFF
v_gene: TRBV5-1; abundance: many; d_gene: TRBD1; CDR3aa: CASSWVGQATEAFF
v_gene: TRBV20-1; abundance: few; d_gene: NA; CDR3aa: CSARPPGRGGQPQHF
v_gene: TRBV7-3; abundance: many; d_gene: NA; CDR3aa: CASSPLGGGTEAFF
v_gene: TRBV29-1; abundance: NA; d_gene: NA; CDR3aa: CSVEDLGARSYNEQFF
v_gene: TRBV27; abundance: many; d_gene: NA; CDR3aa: CASSPGTGVYEQYF
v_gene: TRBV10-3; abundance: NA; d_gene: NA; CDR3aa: CAIRPDVWEKYGYTF
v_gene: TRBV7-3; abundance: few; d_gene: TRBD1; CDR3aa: CASSLQTGEGYGYTF
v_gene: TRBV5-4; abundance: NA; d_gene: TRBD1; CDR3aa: CASSWDSEYTDTQYF
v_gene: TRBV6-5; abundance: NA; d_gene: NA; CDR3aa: CASSYSSGTRADTQYF
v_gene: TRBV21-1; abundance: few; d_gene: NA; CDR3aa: CASSNPGRVREQFF
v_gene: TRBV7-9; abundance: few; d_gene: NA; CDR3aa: CASSAEELDPKQYF
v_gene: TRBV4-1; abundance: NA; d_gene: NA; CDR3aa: CASSPGFAYRRGNEQFF
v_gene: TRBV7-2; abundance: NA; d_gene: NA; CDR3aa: CASSYLQGNNQPQHF
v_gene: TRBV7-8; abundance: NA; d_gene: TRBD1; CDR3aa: CASRPTGALGYGYTF
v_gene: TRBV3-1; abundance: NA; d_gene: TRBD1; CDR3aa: CASSHYGQGADNEQFF
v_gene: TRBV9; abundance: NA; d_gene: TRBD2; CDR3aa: CASGASSGSGEQYF
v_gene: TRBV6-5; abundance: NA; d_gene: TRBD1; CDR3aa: CASSWDRGGSQPQHF
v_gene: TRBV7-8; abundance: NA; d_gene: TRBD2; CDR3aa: CASSHPSGMEAGELFF
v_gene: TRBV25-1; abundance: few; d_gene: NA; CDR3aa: CASSEPGDLYNEQFF
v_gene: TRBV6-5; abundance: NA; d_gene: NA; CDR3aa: CASSPQGRDGYTF
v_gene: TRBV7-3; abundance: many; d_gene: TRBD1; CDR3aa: CASSLSGTDNYGYTF
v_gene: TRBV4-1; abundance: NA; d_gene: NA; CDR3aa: CASSPYDGSTDTQYF
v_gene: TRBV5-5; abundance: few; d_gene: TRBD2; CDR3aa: CASSPPTSGVNEQFF
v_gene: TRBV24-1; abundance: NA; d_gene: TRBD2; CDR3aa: CATSDSGTSKDTQYF
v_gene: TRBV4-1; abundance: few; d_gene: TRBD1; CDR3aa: CASSQVDRGYGYTF
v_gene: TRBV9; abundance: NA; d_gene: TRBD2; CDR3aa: CASSVGREGTQYF
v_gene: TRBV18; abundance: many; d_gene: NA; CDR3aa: CASSPDKNYGYTF
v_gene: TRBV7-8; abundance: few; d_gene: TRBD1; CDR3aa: CASSASGTASNTGELFF
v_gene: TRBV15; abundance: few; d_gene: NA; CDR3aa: CATSRDLGELFF
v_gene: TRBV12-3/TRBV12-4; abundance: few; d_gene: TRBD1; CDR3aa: CASSESGTGWADTQYF
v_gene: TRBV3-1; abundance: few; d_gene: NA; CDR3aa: CASSQDGTAGANVLTF
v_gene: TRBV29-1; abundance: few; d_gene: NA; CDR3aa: CSVWDHNEQFF
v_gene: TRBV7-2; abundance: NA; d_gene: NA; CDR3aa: CASSLNQGRVGNTEAFF
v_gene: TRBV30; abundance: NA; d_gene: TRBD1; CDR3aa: CAWSYRDSAITGELFF
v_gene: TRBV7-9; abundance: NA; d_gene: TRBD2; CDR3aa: CASSFSGTTDEQFF
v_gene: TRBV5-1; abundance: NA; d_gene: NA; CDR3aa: CASSHPNTGELFF
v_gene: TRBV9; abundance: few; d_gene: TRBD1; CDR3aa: CASSARQGTGNTIYF
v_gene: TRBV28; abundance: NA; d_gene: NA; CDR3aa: CASSLPGQVSSYEQYF
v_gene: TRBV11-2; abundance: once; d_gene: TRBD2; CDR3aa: CASSRSGNYNEQFF
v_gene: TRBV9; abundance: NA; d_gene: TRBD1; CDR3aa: CAISVRGQSYNEQFF
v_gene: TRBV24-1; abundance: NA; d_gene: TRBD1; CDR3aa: CATSGSGGVGTDTQYF
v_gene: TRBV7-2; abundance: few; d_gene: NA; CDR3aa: CASSSVPGATQDTQYF
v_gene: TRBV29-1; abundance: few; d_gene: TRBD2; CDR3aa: CSVDALGTSGYNEQFF
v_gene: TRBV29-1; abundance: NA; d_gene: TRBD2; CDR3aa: CSVPLLLPGGGRYEQYF
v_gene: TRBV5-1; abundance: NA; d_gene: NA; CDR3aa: CASSFRQGQSRYEQYF
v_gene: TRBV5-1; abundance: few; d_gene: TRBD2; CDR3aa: CASSLLAGPTGEQFF
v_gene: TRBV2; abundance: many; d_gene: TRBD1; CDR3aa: CASRAGQGRGVPEAFF
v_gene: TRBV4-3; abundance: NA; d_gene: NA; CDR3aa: CASSRALNQPQHF
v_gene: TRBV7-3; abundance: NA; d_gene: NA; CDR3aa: CASSLTLGDGYTF
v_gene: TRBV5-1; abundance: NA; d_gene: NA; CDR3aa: CASSLAGGGTYEQYF
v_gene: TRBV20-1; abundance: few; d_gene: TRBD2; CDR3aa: CSARNPLRGGQETQYF